Each of the 29 T cell receptor beta chains below was sequenced from the same sample in a study of blood T cells in healthy people across ages. PCR was performed a second time for roughly 7 to 12 cycles using a sample-barcoded 5' primer and a J-beta primer mix. In TCRdb, the 5' RACE reads were re-called with MiXCR into one record per CDR3 protein. The table includes fewer than 950,000 distinct CDR3 sequences, around 34% detected once. Sequenced: blood. The receptors here all came from a man younger than 30 in good health.

V is TRBV7-9 and J is TRBJ2-7; 8 positions agree with TRBD1. V was pared by 4 bases and J by 5 bases, with 7 bases of the junction left unmatched. The CDR3 extends over 14 amino acids. Germline loops: CDR1 SEHNR, CDR2 FQNEAQ (reference sequence). CDR3 coding DNA: TGTGCCAGCAGCTCCGACAGGGGCCTTCACGAGCAGTACTTC. Encoded protein: CASSSDRGLHEQYF.

This clonotype was observed a handful of times. This chain joins TRBV28 and TRBJ2-5; D is unresolved. V shed 7 bases and J shed 2 bases, with 8 bases lying between them. In germline, CDR1 is MDHEN, CDR2 SYDVKM. The CDR3 is made up of 12 amino acids. The CDR3 sequence: CASKTLQETQYF. The CDR3 coding sequence is TGTGCCAGCAAGACACTTCAAGAGACCCAGTACTTC.

The chain couples TRBV12-3 or TRBV12-4 to TRBJ2-6; D remains unclear. V gave up 6 bases and J gave up 2 bases, with 8 bases separating them. The CDR3 loop spans 14 amino acids. The DNA for the CDR3 is TGTGCCAGCAGCCGGGTCGCTGGGGCCAACGTCCTGACTTTC. This codes for CASSRVAGANVLTF.

This clonotype was seen many times. This chain joins TRBV30 and TRBJ1-4; D possibly corresponds to TRBD1 (5 bases). From germline, CDR1 is GTSNPN and CDR2 SVGIG (reference sequence). The V end lost 0 bases, the J end lost 8 bases, and 10 bases lay between the germline ends. The CDR3 loop spans 13 amino acids. The CDR3 DNA is TGTGCCTGGAGTGTAACAACAGGAGAAAAACTGTTTTTT. This gives the protein CAWSVTTGEKLFF.

This clonotype was detected only a few times. The CDR3 loop reads CATSDFGVDYGYTF. CDR3 nucleotide sequence: TGTGCCACCAGTGATTTTGGGGTGGACTATGGCTACACCTTC. V and J are TRBV24-1 and TRBJ1-2; no reliable D call. CDR3 length: 14 amino acids. CDR1 and CDR2 (germline): KGHDR, SFDVKD. Trimming removed 1 base at V and 3 bases at J, with 8 bases between.

The chain carries TRBV7-9 and TRBJ1-2; 7 bases agree with TRBD1. This CDR3 spans 15 amino acids. V lost 5 bases and J lost 6; bases outside the gene matches: 12. From germline, CDR1 is SEHNR and CDR2 FQNEAQ (reference sequence). CDR3 region: CASSVVLTGTDGYTF. The CDR3 coding sequence is TGTGCCAGCAGCGTAGTTCTGACAGGGACGGATGGCTACACCTTC.

This clonotype has just a few counts. This chain links TRBV12-3 or TRBV12-4 with TRBJ1-1; D gene ambiguous. V shed 10 bases and J shed 1 base, with 13 bases lying between them. This CDR3 comprises 13 residues. The DNA of the CDR3 is TGTGCCACCGGGTTATACCAGAACACTGAAGCTTTCTTT. It yields the protein CATGLYQNTEAFF.

A word on this clonotype: A much larger clonotype is one base distant, so this may be a read error. The chain couples TRBV20-1 to TRBJ2-1; D may be TRBD1 (5 bases). V lost 4 bases and J 0 bases, leaving 10 bases between the germline ends. Germline V gene data show CDR1 as DFQATT and CDR2 as SNEGSKA (reference sequence). This CDR3 has 14 amino acids. This chain's CDR3 is CSATWGPSYNEQFF. DNA of the CDR3: TGCAGTGCTACTTGGGGCCCCTCCTACAATGAGCAGTTCTTC.

In its sample, this clonotype was seen a few times. The chain combines TRBV29-1 with TRBJ2-1; the match to TRBD1 covers 7 bases. Germline V CDR1 and CDR2: SQVTM, ANQGSEA. This CDR3 has 15 amino acids. Unmatched junction bases numbered 13, after V lost 7 bases and J lost 4 bases. The CDR3 DNA sequence: TGCAGCGCTACCCATCGGGACAGACCTTACAATGAGCAGTTCTTC. Translation: CSATHRDRPYNEQFF.

The V and J genes are TRBV7-9 and TRBJ1-1; D call uncertain. Trimming took 3 bases from V and 4 from J, leaving 9 bases between them. Germline lookup yields CDR1 SEHNR and CDR2 FQNEAQ (reference sequence). This CDR3 comprises 13 residues. DNA of the CDR3: TGTGCCAGCAGCTTTGCGGCCGCCACTGAAGCTTTCTTT. Residues: CASSFAAATEAFF.

In its sample, this clonotype was seen a few times. The chain joins TRBV20-1 to TRBJ2-7; TRBD1 agrees at 11 bases. The CDR3 covers 13 residues. J was trimmed by 2 bases and V by 3 bases; bases with no gene match: 0. Germline V gene data show CDR1 as DFQATT and CDR2 as SNEGSKA (reference sequence). CDR3 bases: TGCAGTGCTAGGGGACAGGGGGCCTACGAGCAGTACTTC. Protein: CSARGQGAYEQYF.

This clonotype was observed at least ten times. This rearrangement joins TRBV5-6 to TRBJ2-7; D ambiguous. This CDR3 has 12 amino acids. Trimming pared 3 bases from V and 3 bases from J, leaving 7 bases between. Germline loops: CDR1 SGHDT, CDR2 YYEEEE. CDR3 DNA: TGTGCCAGCAGCTCGACACTCTACGAGCAGTACTTC. It specifies CASSSTLYEQYF.

This CDR3 reads CASSQDWTVETQYF. CDR3 DNA: TGCGCCAGCAGCCAAGATTGGACCGTAGAGACCCAGTACTTC. The V call is TRBV4-3, the J call TRBJ2-5; D not certain. The length of the CDR3 is 14 residues. Germline V CDR1 and CDR2: LGHNA, YSLEER. The V gene lost 0 bases and the J gene lost 4 bases, with 9 bases spanning the gap.

Concerning this clonotype: Germline and junction disagree at one end, which may indicate a read error. The gene calls are TRBV27 and TRBJ2-1, with D maybe TRBD1 (7 bases). The last part of the DNA fits TRBJ2-7 better; the J call may be wrong. The CDR3 contains 17 residues. Per germline, CDR1 MNHEY and CDR2 SMNVEV (reference sequence). CDR3 bases: TGTGCCAACAGTTTAGGGGAGGCACAGGGGTCCTACAATGAGCAGTACTTC. It yields the protein CANSLGEAQGSYNEQYF.

This clonotype was recorded many times. The J gene is TRBJ2-7, the V gene TRBV9; D is unclear. The CDR3 runs to 13 residues. Germline loops: CDR1 SGDLS, CDR2 YYNGEE. V was cut by 0 bases and J by 2 bases, with 6 bases left in between. In DNA, the CDR3 is TGTGCCAGCAGCGTAGATGTGGCCTACGAGCAGTACTTC. It codes for CASSVDVAYEQYF. The whole variable domain, remainder taken from reference TRBV9 and TRBJ2-7, is DSGVTQTPKHLITATGQRVTLRCSPRSGDLSVYWYQQSLDQGLQFLIQYYNGEERAKGNILERFSAQQFPDLHSELNLSSLELGDSALYFCASSVDVAYEQYFGPGTRLTVT.

This clonotype was observed many times. The genes are TRBV12-3 or TRBV12-4 and TRBJ2-7, with D unclear. The CDR3 consists of 12 residues. V was shortened by 7 bases and J by 3 bases, with 10 bases between the two germline ends. The CDR3 DNA sequence: TGTGCCAGCAATTCCGGAGTCTACGAGCAGTACTTC. Its protein is CASNSGVYEQYF.

The rearrangement joins TRBV7-9 to TRBJ1-2; unclear D gene. The ends were cut back, 5 bases at V and 7 bases at J, with 11 bases in the middle. CDR1 and CDR2 from the germline V gene are SEHNR and FQNEAQ (reference sequence). The CDR3 is 12 amino acids. This CDR3 reads CASSLESCGYTF. The CDR3 bases are TGTGCCAGCAGCCTCGAATCTTGTGGCTACACCTTC.

The rearrangement uses TRBV5-1 and TRBJ2-3; 8 bases line up with TRBD2. There are 16 residues in the CDR3. CDR1 is SGHRS and CDR2 is YFSETQ in the germline V gene. The trim removed 0 bases at V and 4 bases at J, leaving 7 bases unmatched. CDR3 residues: CASSLVGGGRADTQYF. CDR3 DNA: TGCGCCAGCAGCTTGGTCGGCGGGGGGCGGGCAGATACGCAGTATTTT.

In its sample, this clonotype was seen once. The rearrangement joins TRBV19 to TRBJ2-7; 9 nucleotides agree with TRBD1. Germline V gene data show CDR1 as LNHDA and CDR2 as SQIVND (reference sequence). CDR3 length equals 15 residues. The junction had 5 bases not matched to a gene; V was cut back by 3 bases and J by 2 bases. The CDR3 here is CASSIGTGSPYEQYF. CDR3 sequence (DNA): TGTGCCAGTAGTATTGGGACAGGGAGTCCCTACGAGCAGTACTTC.

This clonotype has a count of ten or more. In DNA, the CDR3 is TGTGCCAGCAGCGTCACTGCGGCCAGTCCCTACAATGAGCAGTTCTTC. Residues: CASSVTAASPYNEQFF. The chain has TRBV5-5 and TRBJ2-1; D gene ambiguous. This CDR3 has 16 residues. CDR1 and CDR2 from the germline V gene are SGHKS and YYEKEE (reference sequence). The V and J ends lost 4 bases and 2 bases respectively, with 16 bases between them.

The chain links TRBV19 to TRBJ2-1, with 9 bases aligning to TRBD1. This CDR3 spans 15 amino acids. With 5 bases clipped from V and 8 bases from J, the junction kept 10 bases outside the gene matches. The V gene's germline CDR1 is LNHDA and CDR2 SQIVND (reference sequence). CDR3 sequence: CASSLGDREVDEQFF. The CDR3 DNA sequence: TGTGCCAGTAGTCTGGGGGACAGGGAGGTTGATGAGCAGTTCTTC.

The J gene is TRBJ1-1, the V gene TRBV27; D may be TRBD1 (6 bases). Germline V gives CDR1 MNHEY, CDR2 SMNVEV (reference sequence). The CDR3 loop spans 16 amino acids. Trimming removed 2 bases at V and 0 bases at J, with 13 bases between. CDR3 sequence: CASSLHSGTMNTEAFF. The CDR3 DNA is TGTGCCAGCAGTTTACATTCGGGGACAATGAACACTGAAGCTTTCTTT.

This clonotype has just a few counts. The chain's CDR3 is CATSVGLHQPQHF. Written as DNA, the CDR3 is TGTGCCACCAGTGTGGGGCTACATCAGCCCCAGCATTTT. The rearrangement uses TRBV24-1 and TRBJ1-5; tentative D call: TRBD1 (5 bases). Germline CDR1 reads KGHDR; CDR2 reads SFDVKD. The CDR3 loop spans 13 amino acids. Trimming stripped 5 bases from V and 5 bases from J, with 9 bases between.

This clonotype came up a few times. The chain has TRBV27 and TRBJ1-1; tentatively, D is TRBD1 (6 bases). Germline values: CDR1 MNHEY, CDR2 SMNVEV (reference sequence). This CDR3 contains 13 residues. Trimming shortened V by 8 bases and J by 9 bases, and 19 bases separated the two germline ends. This CDR3 is CASARPPDRKAFF. In DNA, the CDR3 is TGTGCCAGCGCTCGGCCCCCGGACAGAAAAGCTTTCTTT.

Ten or more counts support this clonotype. The chain combines TRBV12-3 or TRBV12-4 with TRBJ2-5; weak D call: TRBD1 (5 bases). The CDR3 is 13 residues long. V lost 10 bases to trimming and J lost 4 bases, with 16 bases between them. CDR3 in DNA: TGTGCCATTCGCAGGGATTCCGGAGAGACCCAGTACTTC. Protein product: CAIRRDSGETQYF.

The table lists this clonotype with a few counts. The chain is built from TRBV12-3 or TRBV12-4 and TRBJ1-2; D not certain. V was shortened by 7 bases and J by 4 bases, with 10 bases between the two germline ends. The CDR3 spans 12 residues. Written as DNA, the CDR3 is TGTGCCAGCACCCGGGGATCCTATGGCTACACCTTC. Translation gives CASTRGSYGYTF.

This clonotype was counted ten times or more. This chain connects TRBV5-1 to TRBJ1-6, with D maybe TRBD1 (5 bases). The CDR3 runs 18 residues. The germline gives CDR1 SGHRS, CDR2 YFSETQ. Trimming cost V 3 bases and J 9 bases, with 25 bases left between them. Written as DNA, the CDR3 is TGCGCCAGCAGCTCGACTTCTCCGGGACGCCAAGGGAGTTCACCCCTCCACTTT. Its translation is CASSSTSPGRQGSSPLHF.

This clonotype was found many times. V usage is TRBV5-1 and J usage is TRBJ2-1, with D possibly TRBD2 on 5 matching bases. The V end lost 1 base, the J end lost 4 bases, and 24 bases lay between the germline ends. The CDR3 loop spans 19 amino acids. The germline V gene encodes CDR1 SGHRS and CDR2 YFSETQ. CDR3 nucleotides: TGCGCCAGCAGCTTGTATTTTTCCGGGGAACAACGGACTTACAATGAGCAGTTCTTC. Its protein product is CASSLYFSGEQRTYNEQFF.

V is TRBV12-3 or TRBV12-4 and J is TRBJ1-1, with no clear D. CDR3 size: 12 residues. V gave up 3 bases and J gave up 7 bases, with 9 bases separating them. CDR3 sequence (DNA): TGTGCCAGCAGTTTGGGAGACCTTGAAGCTTTCTTT. Amino acid sequence: CASSLGDLEAFF.